The clone carrying this T cell receptor (beta chain) was recorded at least ten times. This record comes from a study of post-analysis software for immune sequencing data. Unique molecular identifiers had been added to the TCR beta cDNA libraries. From the PCR reads, TCRdb called clonotypes with MiXCR, one entry per CDR3 protein. The sample consists of more than 500,000 distinct CDR3 sequences, 30% to 40% of them appearing once. The origin of this receptor is a girl aged 2-17 years with multiple sclerosis. Material for sequencing was blood.

The CDR3 bases are TGTGCCAGCAGCCAAGACGGGGAGACCCAGTACTTC. It specifies CASSQDGETQYF. The chain has TRBV3-1 and TRBJ2-5, with D uncertain. The CDR3 extends over 12 amino acids. V dropped 0 bases and J dropped 5 bases, with 4 bases sitting between them. Per the germline V gene, CDR1 is LGHDT and CDR2 is YNNKEL (reference sequence).